A selection of T cell receptor beta chains follows, all from one sample in a study of T-cell reconstitution after alpha-beta-depleted transplantation in children. TCRdb re-called the PCR reads with MiXCR, one entry per CDR3 protein. The data show tens of thousands of distinct CDR3 sequences, under 6.5% seen once. The starting material was PBMCs, mostly from graft donor cells, obtained 60 days after TCRalphabeta/CD19-depleted stem cell transplant. Source of these receptors: a female patient between 2 and 15 years old who had a stem cell transplant for aplastic anemia, so the T cells may come from the graft donor. Each CDR3 is given with its conserved first and last residue.

TRBV12-3/TRBV12-4	CASSLGQGYSYEQYF
TRBV28	CASSGGGYSTDTQYF
TRBV7-2	CASSLERYRMNEKLFF
TRBV4-3	CASSQEVGGLAEAFF
TRBV28	CASRRPYNEQFF
TRBV4-2	CASSHGDQPQHF
TRBV7-2	CASSLSSGYNEQFF
TRBV15	CATSARRSDTQYF
TRBV3-1	CASRDRGDEKLFF
TRBV30	CAWSDRGREQFF
TRBV3-1	CASSGTRYEQYF
TRBV6-2/TRBV6-3	CASSYWQGYGYTF
TRBV24-1	CATSPPGVVHNSPLHF
TRBV20-1	CSARGTSGRMGLYEQYF